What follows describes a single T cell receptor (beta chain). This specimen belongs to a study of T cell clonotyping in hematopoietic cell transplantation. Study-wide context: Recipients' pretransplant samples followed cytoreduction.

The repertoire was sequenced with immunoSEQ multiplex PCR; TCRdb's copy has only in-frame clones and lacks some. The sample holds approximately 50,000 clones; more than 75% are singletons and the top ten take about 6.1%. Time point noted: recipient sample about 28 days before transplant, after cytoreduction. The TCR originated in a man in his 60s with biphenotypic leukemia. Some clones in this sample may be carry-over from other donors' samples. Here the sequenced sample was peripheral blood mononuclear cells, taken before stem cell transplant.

This CDR3 is CASRDGVVNEKLFF. For the CDR3, the DNA is TGCGCCAGCAGGGACGGAGTAGTTAATGAAAAACTGTTTTTT. The rearrangement joins TRBV5-1 to TRBJ1-4; D gene ambiguous. CDR1 SGHRS and CDR2 YFSETQ come from the germline V gene. CDR3 length: 14 amino acids. Trimming stripped 5 bases from V and 4 bases from J, with 12 bases between.